Listed below are T cell receptor beta chains from one sample, sequenced in a study of radiotherapy plus CTLA-4 blockade in lung cancer. The data were produced by immunoSEQ multiplex PCR, yet TCRdb's version contains in-frame clones alone and is incomplete. This table has 50,000 to 70,000 clones, more than 60% appearing once. Here the sequenced sample was peripheral blood, taken from a patient treated with radiotherapy plus ipilimumab. The receptors here all came from a human donor with non-small cell lung cancer who had a partial response to radiotherapy plus ipilimumab. The CDR3 runs from the conserved cysteine through the conserved F or W. Each record gives: J gene, CDR3 length, V gene, D gene, clone size, CDR3 protein, CDR3 DNA. The D gene is left open where the match is weak. Only some rows state a clone size, as once, few, many or a class for expanded clones.

j_gene: TRBJ1-5
len: 14
v_gene: TRBV7-2
d_gene: TRBD1
abundance: NA
CDR3aa: CASSPGTEHQPQHF
CDR3nt: TGTGCCAGCAGCCCCGGGACAGAACATCAGCCCCAGCATTTT

j_gene: TRBJ1-6
len: 22
v_gene: TRBV4-2
d_gene: TRBD1
abundance: NA
CDR3aa: CASSQGGGQEFTPAGYNSPLHF
CDR3nt: TGTGCCAGCAGCCAAGGGGGAGGACAGGAATTCACTCCAGCAGGCTATAATTCACCCCTCCACTTT

j_gene: TRBJ1-3
len: 16
v_gene: TRBV11-2
d_gene: NA
abundance: NA
CDR3aa: CASSLDLGSSGNTIYF
CDR3nt: TGTGCCAGCAGCTTAGACCTGGGCAGCTCTGGAAACACCATATATTTT

j_gene: TRBJ2-3
len: 13
v_gene: TRBV10-2
d_gene: TRBD1
abundance: NA
CDR3aa: CASNLQGRDTQYF
CDR3nt: TGCGCCAGCAATCTACAGGGGAGAGATACGCAGTATTTT

j_gene: TRBJ2-7
len: 14
v_gene: TRBV14
d_gene: NA
abundance: NA
CDR3aa: CASSRSGTAYEQYF
CDR3nt: TGTGCCAGCAGCCGGAGCGGAACCGCGTACGAGCAGTACTTC

j_gene: TRBJ2-1
len: 16
v_gene: TRBV5-1
d_gene: TRBD1
abundance: few
CDR3aa: CASSSGDRGFNNEQFF
CDR3nt: TGCGCCAGCAGCTCCGGGGACAGGGGATTTAACAATGAGCAGTTCTTC

j_gene: TRBJ2-5
len: 15
v_gene: TRBV30
d_gene: NA
abundance: NA
CDR3aa: CAWSVLRGVQETQYF
CDR3nt: TGTGCCTGGAGTGTCCTCAGGGGGGTTCAAGAGACCCAGTACTTC

j_gene: TRBJ1-1
len: 12
v_gene: TRBV6-6
d_gene: NA
abundance: NA
CDR3aa: CASSQQSTEAFF
CDR3nt: TGTGCCAGCAGCCAACAGAGCACTGAAGCTTTCTTT

j_gene: TRBJ2-2
len: 17
v_gene: TRBV7-8
d_gene: TRBD2
abundance: NA
CDR3aa: CASSLIQRGAQTGELFF
CDR3nt: TGTGCCAGCAGCTTAATCCAGCGGGGGGCCCAGACCGGGGAGCTGTTTTTT

j_gene: TRBJ2-7
len: 14
v_gene: TRBV2
d_gene: NA
abundance: NA
CDR3aa: CASSEQGGSYEQYF
CDR3nt: TGTGCCAGCAGTGAACAGGGTGGCTCCTACGAGCAGTACTTC

j_gene: TRBJ1-6
len: 18
v_gene: TRBV30
d_gene: NA
abundance: NA
CDR3aa: CAWSRRLSRQSYNSPLHF
CDR3nt: TGTGCCTGGAGTCGCCGACTGAGTAGGCAGTCCTATAATTCACCCCTCCACTTT

j_gene: TRBJ1-1
len: 16
v_gene: TRBV4-3
d_gene: TRBD1
abundance: NA
CDR3aa: CASSQDTGARSTEAFF
CDR3nt: TGCGCCAGCAGCCAAGATACAGGGGCGAGGTCGACTGAAGCTTTCTTT

j_gene: TRBJ1-1
len: 13
v_gene: TRBV9
d_gene: NA
abundance: NA
CDR3aa: CASSVDQNTEAFF
CDR3nt: TGTGCCAGCAGCGTAGATCAGAACACTGAAGCTTTCTTT

j_gene: TRBJ2-5
len: 15
v_gene: TRBV5-1
d_gene: NA
abundance: few
CDR3aa: CASSHGRGTQETQYF
CDR3nt: TGCGCCAGCAGCCATGGTCGGGGGACCCAAGAGACCCAGTACTTC

j_gene: TRBJ2-2
len: 20
v_gene: TRBV21-1
d_gene: NA
abundance: few
CDR3aa: CASSKPHTHRHDNCTGELFF
CDR3nt: TGTGCCAGCAGCAAGCCCCACACCCACAGACACGACAATTGCACCGGGGAGCTGTTTTTT

j_gene: TRBJ2-1
len: 11
v_gene: TRBV7-9
d_gene: NA
abundance: NA
CDR3aa: CASSLEHQQFF
CDR3nt: TGTGCCAGCAGCTTGGAGCATCAGCAGTTCTTC

j_gene: TRBJ2-3
len: 14
v_gene: TRBV9
d_gene: TRBD1
abundance: NA
CDR3aa: CASSPRGQGITQYF
CDR3nt: TGTGCCAGCAGCCCCCGAGGACAGGGGATAACGCAGTATTTT

j_gene: TRBJ1-3
len: 18
v_gene: TRBV4-1
d_gene: TRBD1
abundance: NA
CDR3aa: CASSQDGQGADSFNTIYF
CDR3nt: TGCGCCAGCAGCCAAGACGGACAGGGGGCCGATTCTTTCAACACCATATATTTT

j_gene: TRBJ1-2
len: 13
v_gene: TRBV11-1
d_gene: NA
abundance: NA
CDR3aa: CASSPGDLNGYTF
CDR3nt: TGTGCCAGCAGCCCGGGGGACCTTAATGGCTACACCTTC

j_gene: TRBJ2-7
len: 13
v_gene: TRBV7-2
d_gene: NA
abundance: NA
CDR3aa: CASSPVQSYEQYF
CDR3nt: TGTGCCAGCAGCCCGGTACAGAGCTACGAGCAGTACTTC

j_gene: TRBJ2-7
len: 15
v_gene: TRBV6-5
d_gene: TRBD1
abundance: medium-sized
CDR3aa: CASRSGQGFPYEQYF
CDR3nt: TGTGCCAGCAGGTCGGGACAGGGGTTCCCCTACGAGCAGTACTTC

j_gene: TRBJ1-5
len: 17
v_gene: TRBV5-1
d_gene: NA
abundance: NA
CDR3aa: CASSLAPRGPSNQPQHF
CDR3nt: TGCGCCAGCAGCTTGGCCCCCAGGGGACCTAGCAATCAGCCCCAGCATTTT

j_gene: TRBJ1-5
len: 14
v_gene: TRBV5-4
d_gene: NA
abundance: NA
CDR3aa: CASSLRGSNQPQHF
CDR3nt: TGTGCCAGCAGCCTTCGGGGAAGCAATCAGCCCCAGCATTTT

j_gene: TRBJ2-7
len: 13
v_gene: TRBV28
d_gene: TRBD2
abundance: NA
CDR3aa: CASTVAGVYEQYF
CDR3nt: TGTGCCAGCACCGTAGCGGGGGTCTACGAGCAGTACTTC

j_gene: TRBJ2-1
len: 15
v_gene: TRBV7-6
d_gene: TRBD2
abundance: NA
CDR3aa: CASSLSGGASNEQFF
CDR3nt: TGTGCCAGCAGCTTAAGCGGGGGGGCGAGTAATGAGCAGTTCTTC

j_gene: TRBJ2-2
len: 14
v_gene: TRBV7-3
d_gene: TRBD2
abundance: few
CDR3aa: CASSTGLYTGELFF
CDR3nt: TGTGCCAGCAGTACGGGACTATACACCGGGGAGCTGTTTTTT

j_gene: TRBJ2-1
len: 15
v_gene: TRBV27
d_gene: NA
abundance: NA
CDR3aa: CASSLGPGLKLEQFF
CDR3nt: TGTGCCAGCAGTTTAGGACCAGGGCTCAAACTTGAGCAGTTCTTC

j_gene: TRBJ2-7
len: 15
v_gene: TRBV5-1
d_gene: TRBD1
abundance: NA
CDR3aa: CASSLDGGTVLEQYF
CDR3nt: TGCGCCAGCAGCTTGGATGGTGGGACAGTCCTCGAGCAGTACTTC

j_gene: TRBJ1-5
len: 12
v_gene: TRBV6-1
d_gene: TRBD1
abundance: NA
CDR3aa: CASNQGDRPQHF
CDR3nt: TGTGCCAGCAACCAAGGGGACAGGCCCCAGCATTTT

j_gene: TRBJ1-2
len: 15
v_gene: TRBV2
d_gene: NA
abundance: once
CDR3aa: CASTQGGGRYYGYTF
CDR3nt: TGTGCCAGCACACAGGGTGGAGGTCGGTACTATGGCTACACCTTC

j_gene: TRBJ2-7
len: 12
v_gene: TRBV6-1
d_gene: NA
abundance: NA
CDR3aa: CASKESSYEQYF
CDR3nt: TGTGCCAGCAAGGAGAGCTCCTACGAGCAGTACTTC

j_gene: TRBJ2-5
len: 14
v_gene: TRBV11-3
d_gene: TRBD1
abundance: many
CDR3aa: CASSLRDSEETQYF
CDR3nt: TGTGCCAGCAGCTTAAGGGACAGTGAAGAGACCCAGTACTTC

j_gene: TRBJ2-6
len: 16
v_gene: TRBV7-9
d_gene: TRBD2
abundance: NA
CDR3aa: CASSLVAGVGANVLTF
CDR3nt: TGTGCCAGCAGCTTAGTAGCGGGGGTAGGGGCCAACGTCCTGACTTTC

j_gene: TRBJ2-3
len: 16
v_gene: TRBV15
d_gene: TRBD2
abundance: NA
CDR3aa: CATSSGTSGGTDTQYF
CDR3nt: TGTGCCACCAGCAGCGGGACTAGCGGGGGCACAGATACGCAGTATTTT

j_gene: TRBJ1-1
len: 13
v_gene: TRBV4-1
d_gene: NA
abundance: NA
CDR3aa: CASSQDSGTEAFF
CDR3nt: TGCGCCAGCAGCCAAGATAGCGGGACTGAAGCTTTCTTT

j_gene: TRBJ1-1
len: 16
v_gene: TRBV15
d_gene: TRBD1
abundance: NA
CDR3aa: CATSRISGTGGTEAFF
CDR3nt: TGTGCCACCAGCAGAATCTCCGGGACAGGGGGTACTGAAGCTTTCTTT